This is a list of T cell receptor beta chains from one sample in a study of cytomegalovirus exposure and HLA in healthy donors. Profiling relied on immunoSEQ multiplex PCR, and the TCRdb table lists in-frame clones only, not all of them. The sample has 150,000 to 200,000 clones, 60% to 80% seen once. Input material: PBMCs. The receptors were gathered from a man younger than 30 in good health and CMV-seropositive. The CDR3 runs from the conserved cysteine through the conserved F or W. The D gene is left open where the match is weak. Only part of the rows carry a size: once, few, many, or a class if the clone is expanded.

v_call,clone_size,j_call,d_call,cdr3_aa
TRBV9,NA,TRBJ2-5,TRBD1,CASSALGQGGRETQYF
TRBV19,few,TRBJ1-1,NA,CASSMRQGQAEAFF
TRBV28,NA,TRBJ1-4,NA,CASSAAMVGDEKLFF
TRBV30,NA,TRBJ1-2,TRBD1,CAWSPGGGYGYTF
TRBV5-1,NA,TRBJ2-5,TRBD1,CASSLAGAGGLETQYF
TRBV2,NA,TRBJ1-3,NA,CASRAFGNTIYF
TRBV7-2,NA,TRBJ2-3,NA,CASSLVPQGSPQYF
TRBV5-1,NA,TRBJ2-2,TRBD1,CASSWIPGQGETGELFF
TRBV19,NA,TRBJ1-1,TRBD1,CASSTRQGRSEAFF
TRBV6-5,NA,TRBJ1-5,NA,CASGYRNQPQHF
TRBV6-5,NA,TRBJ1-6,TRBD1,CASSPQGSNSPLHF
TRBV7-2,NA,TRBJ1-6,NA,CASSLEISDSPLHF
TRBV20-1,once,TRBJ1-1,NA,CSAEGNREAFF
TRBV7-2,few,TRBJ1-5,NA,CASSLAGSVGQPQHF
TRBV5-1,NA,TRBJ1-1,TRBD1,CASSSGTGSEAFF
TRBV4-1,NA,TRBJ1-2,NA,CASSQESSGGPYGYTF
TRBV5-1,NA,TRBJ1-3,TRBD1,CASSSGTDRGGNTIYF
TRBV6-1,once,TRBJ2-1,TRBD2,CASSEAITSGINEQFF
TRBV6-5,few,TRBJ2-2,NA,CASSYRAGELFF
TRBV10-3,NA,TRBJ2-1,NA,CAISEVGYNEQFF
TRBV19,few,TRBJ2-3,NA,CASTSPGGAGKKYF
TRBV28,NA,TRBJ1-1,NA,CASSPPRGKRGNTEAFF
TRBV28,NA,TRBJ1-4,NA,CASSYLRGGGELFF
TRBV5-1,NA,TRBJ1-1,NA,CASSLAVGSTEAFF
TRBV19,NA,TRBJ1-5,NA,CASSIEPLSNQPQHF
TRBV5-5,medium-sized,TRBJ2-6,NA,CASTGAGLGANVLTF
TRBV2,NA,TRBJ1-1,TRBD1,CASSGQGNTEAFF
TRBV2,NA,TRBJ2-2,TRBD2,CASRTSGGVGELFF
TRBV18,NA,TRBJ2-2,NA,CASSPSVKQGGTGELFF
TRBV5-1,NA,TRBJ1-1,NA,CASSLESLRDTEAFF
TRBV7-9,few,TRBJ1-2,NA,CASSKGGGAQFGGYTF
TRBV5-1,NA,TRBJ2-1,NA,CASSQDMLNNEQFF
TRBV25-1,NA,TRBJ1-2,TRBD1,CASSAGTGQAYGYTF
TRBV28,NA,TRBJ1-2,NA,CASRRTPGDGYTF